The rows below give T cell receptor beta chains drawn from one sample of a study of T-cell reconstitution after alpha-beta-depleted transplantation in children. TCRdb itself ran the PCR reads through MiXCR, one entry per CDR3 protein. The data show hundreds of thousands of distinct CDR3 sequences, 6.5% to 9% seen once. Specimen: peripheral blood, collected 360 days after TCRalphabeta/CD19-depleted stem cell transplant. Receptors were obtained from a female patient between 2 and 10 years old who had a stem cell transplant for Fanconi anemia, so the T cells may come from the graft donor. Both conserved end residues are part of each CDR3. The D gene is left open where the match is weak. Clone sizes are given selectively: once, few, many, or a class where the clone is expanded.

v_gene	j_gene	d_gene	abundance	CDR3aa	CDR3nt
TRBV6-5	TRBJ2-5	-	many	CASSYGFEVPPAQYF	TGTGCCAGCAGTTACGGCTTCGAAGTTCCCCCGGCTCAGTACTTC
TRBV24-1	TRBJ2-1	-	many	CATSDSEKGHEQFF	TGTGCCACCAGTGATTCTGAAAAGGGGCATGAGCAGTTCTTC
TRBV6-5	TRBJ2-2	-	few	CASSYFLGASGELFF	TGTGCCAGCAGTTACTTTCTGGGAGCCTCCGGGGAGCTGTTTTTT
TRBV6-1	TRBJ2-5	TRBD2	many	CASSLRLAGTETQYF	TGTGCCAGCAGTCTCAGGCTAGCGGGGACGGAGACCCAGTACTTC
TRBV7-8	TRBJ2-3	-	few	CASSLFSAGGTSTDTQYF	TGTGCCAGCAGCTTATTCTCGGCTGGGGGGACTAGCACAGATACGCAGTATTTT
TRBV11-2	TRBJ2-7	-	-	CASSLEYSYSYEQYF	TGTGCCAGCAGCTTAGAGTACAGCTACTCCTACGAGCAGTACTTC
TRBV2	TRBJ2-2	-	many	CASSSQQGFTGELFF	TGTGCCAGCAGTTCGCAACAGGGATTCACCGGGGAGCTGTTTTTT
TRBV5-1	TRBJ2-3	-	few	CASSFPGSGPDTQYF	TGCGCCAGCAGCTTCCCGGGGAGTGGCCCAGATACGCAGTATTTT
TRBV29-1	TRBJ2-2	-	many	CSGGSGPNTGELFF	TGCAGCGGGGGGTCTGGGCCGAACACCGGGGAGCTGTTTTTT
TRBV27	TRBJ2-7	-	many	CASSSRGRYEQYF	TGTGCCAGCAGTAGTCGGGGGCGGTACGAGCAGTACTTC
TRBV29-1	TRBJ1-1	-	many	CSVEPGQYTEAFF	TGCAGCGTTGAACCCGGACAGTACACTGAAGCTTTCTTT
TRBV29-1	TRBJ1-1	-	many	CSVEVGSLNTEAFF	TGCAGCGTTGAAGTTGGCAGTCTAAACACTGAAGCTTTCTTT
TRBV6-5	TRBJ2-7	TRBD2	few	CASSYWGLAGPSSSYEQYF	TGTGCCAGCAGTTACTGGGGACTAGCGGGGCCCTCCTCCTCCTACGAGCAGTACTTC
TRBV10-3	TRBJ1-1	-	many	CAISESGGSGTEAFF	TGTGCCATCAGTGAGTCGGGGGGTTCGGGGACTGAAGCTTTCTTT
TRBV20-1	TRBJ2-7	TRBD1	-	CAVFQGAREQYF	TGCGCCGTGTTTCAGGGGGCGAGGGAGCAGTACTTC
TRBV5-1	TRBJ2-1	-	many	CASSLEGTRGSNEQFF	TGCGCCAGCAGCTTGGAAGGGACCAGGGGAAGTAATGAGCAGTTCTTC
TRBV7-8	TRBJ2-3	TRBD2	-	CASSLAIAGGSTDTQYF	TGTGCCAGCAGCTTAGCGATTGCGGGGGGAAGCACAGATACGCAGTATTTT
TRBV13	TRBJ2-3	-	-	CASSVAFTDTQYF	TGTGCCAGCAGCGTAGCCTTTACAGATACGCAGTATTTT
TRBV18	TRBJ2-1	-	medium-sized	CASSLTTGLGAHEQFF	TGTGCCAGCTCACTCACCACAGGGTTAGGGGCCCATGAGCAGTTCTTC
TRBV6-5	TRBJ2-2	-	many	CASSYSRTNPRGELFF	TGTGCCAGCAGTTACTCCAGGACTAACCCTCGCGGGGAGCTGTTTTTT
TRBV15	TRBJ1-4	TRBD1	-	CATSNRGEEKLFF	TGTGCCACCAGCAACAGGGGGGAGGAAAAACTGTTTTTT
TRBV20-1	TRBJ2-1	-	-	CSAQTNEQFF	TGCAGTGCTCAAACGAATGAGCAGTTCTTC
TRBV29-1	TRBJ2-7	TRBD1	many	CSANPGQGGDEQYF	TGCAGCGCCAACCCAGGACAGGGGGGAGACGAGCAGTACTTC
TRBV5-3	TRBJ1-1	-	-	CARSRHRHTEAFF	TGTGCCAGAAGCCGACACAGGCACACTGAAGCTTTCTTT
TRBV6-2/TRBV6-3	TRBJ2-7	-	many	CASPRNPSYEQYF	TGTGCCAGCCCCAGGAATCCTTCCTACGAGCAGTACTTC
TRBV5-1	TRBJ2-1	TRBD2	many	CASSLVAGGPYNEQFF	TGCGCCAGCAGCTTGGTAGCGGGAGGGCCTTACAATGAGCAGTTCTTC
TRBV7-7	TRBJ2-2	-	-	CASSPGLGPPINTGELFF	TGTGCCAGCAGCCCAGGCCTTGGGCCACCAATTAACACCGGGGAGCTGTTTTTT
TRBV25-1	TRBJ1-2	-	-	CASPSTGLCGYGYTF	TGTGCCAGCCCCTCAACAGGGCTTTGTGGCTATGGCTACACCTTC
TRBV27	TRBJ2-3	-	few	CASSLVAGAADTQYF	TGTGCCAGCAGTTTAGTGGCGGGGGCCGCTGATACGCAGTATTTT
TRBV2	TRBJ2-2	TRBD2	few	CASTIQRSGIRATGELFF	TGTGCCAGCACAATCCAGCGCAGCGGGATCCGGGCCACCGGGGAGCTGTTTTTT
TRBV7-9	TRBJ1-6	TRBD1	-	CASSLSVWGQNNSPLHF	TGTGCCAGCAGCTTAAGTGTGTGGGGACAGAATAATTCACCCCTCCACTTT
TRBV19	TRBJ2-2	-	many	CASDGGGELFF	TGTGCCAGTGACGGGGGCGGGGAGCTGTTTTTT
TRBV6-1	TRBJ1-2	TRBD1	few	CASTLDRAYGYTF	TGTGCCAGCACTCTGGACAGGGCCTATGGCTACACCTTC
TRBV15	TRBJ1-1	TRBD1	many	CATSWDRQNTEAFF	TGTGCCACCAGCTGGGACAGACAGAACACTGAAGCTTTCTTT
TRBV5-1	TRBJ2-7	-	many	CASSQTATYEQYF	TGCGCCAGCAGCCAGACGGCGACCTACGAGCAGTACTTC
TRBV6-5	TRBJ2-2	TRBD2	few	CASSYSNLAGDGELFF	TGTGCCAGCAGTTACTCGAACCTAGCGGGAGACGGGGAGCTGTTTTTT
TRBV4-1	TRBJ2-7	-	many	CASSQEGGLSTYEQYF	TGCGCCAGCAGCCAAGAAGGGGGACTATCCACCTACGAGCAGTACTTC
TRBV27	TRBJ1-5	TRBD1	-	CASSYRGYSNQPQHF	TGTGCCAGCAGCTACAGGGGTTATAGCAATCAGCCCCAGCATTTT
TRBV15	TRBJ1-4	-	many	CATSRDEPLANEKLFF	TGTGCCACCAGCAGAGATGAACCGTTAGCTAATGAAAAACTGTTTTTT
TRBV7-9	TRBJ2-1	TRBD2	many	CASSQRGDNNEQFF	TGTGCCAGCAGCCAGCGGGGGGACAACAATGAGCAGTTCTTC
TRBV24-1	TRBJ2-1	-	-	CATSQGRGYNEQFF	TGTGCCACCAGTCAGGGACGGGGCTACAATGAGCAGTTCTTC
TRBV28	TRBJ1-4	-	-	CASNTFGLGEPEGEKLFF	TGTGCCAGCAATACATTTGGGCTGGGCGAACCCGAGGGTGAAAAACTGTTTTTT
TRBV19	TRBJ2-1	TRBD2	few	CASSGLAGGHEQFF	TGTGCCAGTAGTGGTCTAGCGGGGGGGCATGAGCAGTTCTTC
TRBV27	TRBJ2-3	-	many	CASSLMNGDTQYF	TGTGCCAGCAGCTTAATGAATGGGGATACGCAGTATTTT
TRBV12-3/TRBV12-4	TRBJ1-5	-	-	CASSLAGWGQPQHF	TGTGCCAGCAGTTTAGCGGGGTGGGGTCAGCCCCAGCATTTT
TRBV7-2	TRBJ1-3	-	few	CASRQGLQNTIYF	TGTGCCAGCCGGCAGGGACTACAAAACACCATATATTTT
TRBV7-6	TRBJ2-2	TRBD2	few	CASSFWGIAGTGELFF	TGTGCCAGCAGCTTTTGGGGGATAGCGGGCACCGGGGAGCTGTTTTTT
TRBV7-9	TRBJ2-7	TRBD2	many	CASSTPTSGKYEQYF	TGTGCCAGCAGCACCCCGACTAGCGGCAAGTACGAGCAGTACTTC
TRBV12-3/TRBV12-4	TRBJ1-1	-	many	CASSLSLNTEAFF	TGTGCCAGCAGTTTGTCCCTGAACACTGAAGCTTTCTTT
TRBV15	TRBJ2-7	TRBD1	many	CATSGTGGPKSQYF	TGTGCCACCTCCGGGACAGGGGGCCCAAAATCACAGTACTTC
TRBV6-1	TRBJ2-3	TRBD2	many	CASSRLAGGRGDTQYF	TGTGCCAGCAGTCGACTAGCGGGGGGGCGCGGAGATACGCAGTATTTT
TRBV4-3	TRBJ2-7	-	many	CASSQYERDSEQYF	TGCGCCAGCAGCCAATACGAACGGGACTCCGAGCAGTACTTC
TRBV6-4	TRBJ1-1	-	many	CASSNTGVMNTEAFF	TGTGCCAGCAGTAACACAGGAGTCATGAACACTGAAGCTTTCTTT
TRBV10-3	TRBJ1-1	-	many	CAISESVAYMNTEAFF	TGTGCCATCAGTGAGTCAGTGGCATACATGAACACTGAAGCTTTCTTT
TRBV7-6	TRBJ1-5	-	-	CASSRMGGNGGNQPQHF	TGTGCCAGCAGCAGAATGGGGGGTAATGGGGGCAATCAGCCCCAGCATTTT
TRBV20-1	TRBJ2-2	-	many	CSASWGQELFF	TGCAGTGCTAGTTGGGGGCAGGAGCTGTTTTTT
TRBV2	TRBJ2-5	TRBD1	-	CASSARTGPQETQYF	TGTGCCAGCAGTGCTCGGACAGGGCCCCAAGAGACCCAGTACTTC